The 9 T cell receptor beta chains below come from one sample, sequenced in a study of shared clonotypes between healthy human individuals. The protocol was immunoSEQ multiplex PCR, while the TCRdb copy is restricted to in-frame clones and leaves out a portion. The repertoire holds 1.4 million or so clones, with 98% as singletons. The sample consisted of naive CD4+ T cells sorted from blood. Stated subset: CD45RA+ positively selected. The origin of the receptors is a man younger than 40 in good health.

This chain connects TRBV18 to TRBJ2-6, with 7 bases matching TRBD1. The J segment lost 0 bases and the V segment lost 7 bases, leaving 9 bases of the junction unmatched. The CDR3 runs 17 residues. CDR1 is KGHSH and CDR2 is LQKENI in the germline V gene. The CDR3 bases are TGTGCCAGCTACGGGACAGTCCCGAGCTCTGGGGCCAACGTCCTGACTTTC. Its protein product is CASYGTVPSSGANVLTF.

The CDR3 region has the DNA TGTGCCAGCAGTGAAGCGGGTGGGGACACCGGGGAGCTGTTTTTT. Protein sequence: CASSEAGGDTGELFF. The rearrangement joins TRBV6-1 to TRBJ2-2; D is uncertain. With 0 bases removed from V and 3 bases from J, the gap between germline ends came to 8 bases. CDR1 MNHNS and CDR2 SASEGT come from the germline V gene. The CDR3 spans 15 residues.

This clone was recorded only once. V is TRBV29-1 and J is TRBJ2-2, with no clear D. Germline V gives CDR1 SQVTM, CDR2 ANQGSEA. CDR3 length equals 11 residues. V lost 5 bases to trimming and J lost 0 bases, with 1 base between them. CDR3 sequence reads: CSVTNTGELFF. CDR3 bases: TGCAGCGTTACGAACACCGGGGAGCTGTTTTTT.

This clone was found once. DNA for the CDR3: TGCGCCAGCAGCCCACTCCCCGGGACCCAAGAGACCCAGTACTTC. Residues: CASSPLPGTQETQYF. The chain has TRBV4-1 and TRBJ2-5, with D perhaps assigned TRBD1 or TRBD2 (5 bases each). The CDR3 extends over 15 amino acids. The germline V gene has CDR1 MGHRA and CDR2 YSYEKL. Trimming removed 4 bases from V and 1 base from J, with 13 bases in between.

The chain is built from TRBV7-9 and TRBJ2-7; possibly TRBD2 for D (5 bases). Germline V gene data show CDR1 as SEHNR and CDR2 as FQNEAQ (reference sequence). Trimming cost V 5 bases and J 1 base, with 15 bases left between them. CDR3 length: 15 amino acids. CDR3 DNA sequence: TGTGCCAGCAGCCCCTCCGGGATGTTGTCCTACGAGCAGTACTTC. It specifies CASSPSGMLSYEQYF.

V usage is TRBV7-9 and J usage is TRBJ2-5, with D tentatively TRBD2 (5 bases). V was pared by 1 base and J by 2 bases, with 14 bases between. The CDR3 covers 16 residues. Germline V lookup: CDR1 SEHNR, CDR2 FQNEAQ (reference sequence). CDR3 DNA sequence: TGTGCCAGCAGCTTAGTTGGAGGAATTGGGCAAGAGACCCAGTACTTC. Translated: CASSLVGGIGQETQYF.

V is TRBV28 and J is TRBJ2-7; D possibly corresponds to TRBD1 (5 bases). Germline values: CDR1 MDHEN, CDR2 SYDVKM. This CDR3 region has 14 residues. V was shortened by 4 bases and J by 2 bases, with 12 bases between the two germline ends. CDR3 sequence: CASSSAGLTYEQYF. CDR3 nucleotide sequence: TGTGCCAGCAGTTCCGCAGGGCTAACCTACGAGCAGTACTTC.

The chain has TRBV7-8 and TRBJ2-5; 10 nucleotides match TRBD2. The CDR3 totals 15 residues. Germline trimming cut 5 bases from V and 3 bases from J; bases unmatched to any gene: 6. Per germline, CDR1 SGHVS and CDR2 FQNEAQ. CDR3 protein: CASSHLLAGEETQYF. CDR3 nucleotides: TGTGCCAGCAGCCACCTCCTAGCGGGAGAAGAGACCCAGTACTTC.

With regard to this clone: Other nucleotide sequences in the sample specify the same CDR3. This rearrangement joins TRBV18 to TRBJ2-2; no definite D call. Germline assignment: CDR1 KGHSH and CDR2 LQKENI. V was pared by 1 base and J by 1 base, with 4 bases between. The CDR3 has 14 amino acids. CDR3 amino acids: CASSPLQNTGELFF. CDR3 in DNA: TGTGCCAGCTCACCACTACAGAACACCGGGGAGCTGTTTTTT.